A few counts support the clone carrying this TCR beta chain. No antigen is known for it. After 5'RACE with constant-segment primers, TCR alpha and TCR beta cDNA libraries carrying sample barcodes and UMIs were obtained. TCRdb re-derived calls from the 5' RACE reads in MiXCR, one entry per CDR3 protein. The table lists fewer than 60,000 distinct CDR3 sequences, roughly a quarter of them singletons, with roughly two fifths in the top ten. This sample was taken from a study of T-cell memory formation after mild COVID-19. About the research overall: Clustering of TCRs was largely donor specific.

This CDR3 spans 17 amino acids. The germline V gene has CDR1 SQVTM and CDR2 ANQGSEA. The V and J ends lost 0 bases and 8 bases respectively, with 23 bases between them. Notes on the study in general: Pre-infection memory already had some responding clones, implying cross-reactive memory joined. The main location of contracting CD4+ clones was CM and EM, and that of contracting CD8+ clones was EMRA.

The clonotype was recovered from a man between 18 and 35 years old who had mild COVID-19 (a few samples of this study predate the infection). Cell type and time point are not known. The rearrangement joins TRBV29-1 to TRBJ2-1; no clear D. Material: PBMCs or a T cell subset sorted from them (not recorded which). The CDR3 region is CSVEDPAGPGVTYEQFF. In DNA form, the CDR3 reads TGCAGCGTTGAAGATCCCGCAGGTCCAGGTGTAACCTATGAGCAGTTCTTC.